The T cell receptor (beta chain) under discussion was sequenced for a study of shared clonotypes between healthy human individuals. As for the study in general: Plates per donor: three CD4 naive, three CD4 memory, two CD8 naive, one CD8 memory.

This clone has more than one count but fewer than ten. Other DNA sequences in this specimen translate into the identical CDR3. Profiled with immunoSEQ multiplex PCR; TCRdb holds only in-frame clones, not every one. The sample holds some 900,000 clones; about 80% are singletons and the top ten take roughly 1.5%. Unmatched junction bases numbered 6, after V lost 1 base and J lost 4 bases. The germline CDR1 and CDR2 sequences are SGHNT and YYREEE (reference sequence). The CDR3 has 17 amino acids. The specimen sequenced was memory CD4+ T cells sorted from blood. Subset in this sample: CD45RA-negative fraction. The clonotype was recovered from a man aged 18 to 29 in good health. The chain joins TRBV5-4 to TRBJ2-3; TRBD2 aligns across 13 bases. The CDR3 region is CASSLWTSGRGADTQYF. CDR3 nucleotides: TGTGCCAGCAGCTTGTGGACTAGCGGGAGAGGGGCAGATACGCAGTATTTT.